The rows below give T cell receptor beta chains drawn from one sample of a study of tumor-infiltrating lymphocytes in localized non-small cell lung cancer. The assay was immunoSEQ multiplex PCR, and TCRdb's table has in-frame clones only and misses some. This table has approximately 14,000 clones, roughly 81% appearing once. Sequencing used lung tumor tissue. All receptors come from a human donor with non-small cell lung cancer. Both conserved end residues are part of each CDR3. The order of the fields is J gene, V gene, clone size, D gene, CDR3 DNA, CDR3 protein. The D gene is left open where the match is weak. Clone size is stated in some rows and not others, as once, few, many or a class when expanded.

j_call: TRBJ2-5
v_call: TRBV11-3
clone_size: -
d_call: TRBD2
cdr3_nt: TGTGCCAGCAGCTTAGATCTCTTAGCGGGAGGAACTCAGTACTTC
cdr3_aa: CASSLDLLAGGTQYF

j_call: TRBJ2-3
v_call: TRBV7-3
clone_size: once
d_call: -
cdr3_nt: TGTGCCAGCAGCTTAACGACCGCGTTGTACGATACGCAGTATTTT
cdr3_aa: CASSLTTALYDTQYF

j_call: TRBJ2-7
v_call: TRBV18
clone_size: -
d_call: TRBD2
cdr3_nt: TGTGCCAGCTCACTAGCGGCTAGCGGGAGGATCTCCTACGAGCAGTACTTC
cdr3_aa: CASSLAASGRISYEQYF

j_call: TRBJ2-2
v_call: TRBV7-3
clone_size: few
d_call: -
cdr3_nt: TGTGCCAGCAGCCCAACGGGGGCCACGAACACCGGGGAGCTGTTTTTT
cdr3_aa: CASSPTGATNTGELFF

j_call: TRBJ1-6
v_call: TRBV5-6
clone_size: once
d_call: -
cdr3_nt: TGTGCCAGCAGCTTCCGGGACACAAATTCACCCCTCCACTTT
cdr3_aa: CASSFRDTNSPLHF

j_call: TRBJ2-7
v_call: TRBV7-2
clone_size: -
d_call: -
cdr3_nt: TGTGCCAGCAGCCAGAGGTACGAGCAGTACTTC
cdr3_aa: CASSQRYEQYF

j_call: TRBJ2-7
v_call: TRBV5-5
clone_size: -
d_call: -
cdr3_nt: TGTGCCAGCAGTACTGGGGGTATCTTGGAGTACTTC
cdr3_aa: CASSTGGILEYF

j_call: TRBJ1-2
v_call: TRBV11-2
clone_size: -
d_call: TRBD1
cdr3_nt: TGTGCCAGCAGCCTCTACACCAGGGGGAGGAACACCTTC
cdr3_aa: CASSLYTRGRNTF

j_call: TRBJ2-7
v_call: TRBV5-1
clone_size: -
d_call: TRBD2
cdr3_nt: TGCGCCAGCAGCTCCCGGGGGGGGCCGAACGAGCAGTACTTC
cdr3_aa: CASSSRGGPNEQYF

j_call: TRBJ1-3
v_call: TRBV7-2
clone_size: -
d_call: -
cdr3_nt: TGTGCCAGCAGCTTAGGCGGCGTCCCTTCTGGAAACACCATATATTTT
cdr3_aa: CASSLGGVPSGNTIYF

j_call: TRBJ2-3
v_call: TRBV30
clone_size: -
d_call: -
cdr3_nt: TGTGCCTGGAGTGTACCCGCAGCCACAGATACGCAGTATTTT
cdr3_aa: CAWSVPAATDTQYF

j_call: TRBJ2-1
v_call: TRBV2
clone_size: -
d_call: -
cdr3_nt: TGTGCCAGCTCCCGGGACAACTCCTACAATGAGCAGTTCTTC
cdr3_aa: CASSRDNSYNEQFF

j_call: TRBJ2-7
v_call: TRBV27
clone_size: few
d_call: TRBD2
cdr3_nt: TGTGCCAGCAGTCGAACCCGGCTAGCGGGATACGAGCAGTACTTC
cdr3_aa: CASSRTRLAGYEQYF

j_call: TRBJ2-3
v_call: TRBV30
clone_size: -
d_call: TRBD1
cdr3_nt: TGTGCCTGGAGTGTTGGGACAGGGCTTGAATTT
cdr3_aa: CAWSVGTGLEF

j_call: TRBJ2-2
v_call: TRBV13
clone_size: -
d_call: -
cdr3_nt: TGTGCCAGCAGCAGAAATCCGGGACTCCCCGGGGAGCTGTTTTTT
cdr3_aa: CASSRNPGLPGELFF

j_call: TRBJ2-7
v_call: TRBV10-3
clone_size: -
d_call: TRBD1
cdr3_nt: TGTGCCATCAGACCTGGACAGGGCTACGAGCAGTACTTC
cdr3_aa: CAIRPGQGYEQYF

j_call: TRBJ2-2
v_call: TRBV4-3
clone_size: -
d_call: -
cdr3_nt: TGCGCCAGCAGCCAAGATAGACTTCCGCGGGAGGAGCTGTTTTTT
cdr3_aa: CASSQDRLPREELFF

j_call: TRBJ2-7
v_call: TRBV7-2
clone_size: -
d_call: -
cdr3_nt: TGTGCCAGCGGCGGACCCTACGAGCAGTACTTC
cdr3_aa: CASGGPYEQYF

j_call: TRBJ2-1
v_call: TRBV18
clone_size: -
d_call: TRBD1
cdr3_nt: TGTGCCAGCTCACCGGGACAGGGTAAAAGGTGGAACAATGAGCAGTTCTTC
cdr3_aa: CASSPGQGKRWNNEQFF

j_call: TRBJ2-7
v_call: TRBV7-2
clone_size: -
d_call: -
cdr3_nt: TGTGCCAGCAGCTTAGATAACGGGTTGGGCGAGCAGTACTTC
cdr3_aa: CASSLDNGLGEQYF

j_call: TRBJ2-5
v_call: TRBV5-1
clone_size: -
d_call: TRBD1
cdr3_nt: TGCGCCAGCAGCGATACAGGGGGCGCGGAGACCCAGTACTTC
cdr3_aa: CASSDTGGAETQYF

j_call: TRBJ2-5
v_call: TRBV28
clone_size: -
d_call: -
cdr3_nt: TGTGCCAGCAGTTCCACCCGGCAGGGAGAGACCCAGTACTTC
cdr3_aa: CASSSTRQGETQYF

j_call: TRBJ2-7
v_call: TRBV5-4
clone_size: -
d_call: TRBD1
cdr3_nt: TGTGCCAGCAGCCCGGGGACAGGTAAAGAGCAGTACTTC
cdr3_aa: CASSPGTGKEQYF

j_call: TRBJ1-2
v_call: TRBV7-7
clone_size: -
d_call: -
cdr3_nt: TGTGCCAGCAGCTTAGTCTCGGGTTTCGGCTATGGCTACACCTTC
cdr3_aa: CASSLVSGFGYGYTF

j_call: TRBJ2-7
v_call: TRBV6-9
clone_size: -
d_call: -
cdr3_nt: TGTGCCAGCAGAGGGGGGGACCTCCACTATTCCTACGAGCAGTACTTC
cdr3_aa: CASRGGDLHYSYEQYF

j_call: TRBJ1-1
v_call: TRBV9
clone_size: -
d_call: -
cdr3_nt: TGTGCCAGCAGCGTAGACCCGGGGCGGGGGGACACTGAAGCTTTCTTT
cdr3_aa: CASSVDPGRGDTEAFF

j_call: TRBJ2-1
v_call: TRBV6-6
clone_size: -
d_call: TRBD2
cdr3_nt: TGTGCCAGCAGTTCCCTAGCGGGAGGGCAGAGGAATGAGCAGTTCTTC
cdr3_aa: CASSSLAGGQRNEQFF

j_call: TRBJ1-1
v_call: TRBV5-1
clone_size: few
d_call: -
cdr3_nt: TGCGCCAGCAGGCTGACGGCAGACACTGAAGCTTTCTTT
cdr3_aa: CASRLTADTEAFF

j_call: TRBJ1-4
v_call: TRBV25-1
clone_size: few
d_call: -
cdr3_nt: TGTGCCAGCAGTGAGCAGGCCCAGGGAGAAAAACTGTTTTTT
cdr3_aa: CASSEQAQGEKLFF

j_call: TRBJ2-4
v_call: TRBV7-8
clone_size: few
d_call: -
cdr3_nt: TGTGCCAGCACCCGCCCAGGGAAGGACATTCAGTACTTC
cdr3_aa: CASTRPGKDIQYF

j_call: TRBJ2-1
v_call: TRBV6-6
clone_size: -
d_call: -
cdr3_nt: TGTGCCAGCAGTGGGGGTTCCGGGACCCCCAGGAATGAGCAGTTCTTC
cdr3_aa: CASSGGSGTPRNEQFF

j_call: TRBJ2-7
v_call: TRBV7-2
clone_size: -
d_call: -
cdr3_nt: TGTGCCAGCAGCTGGGACTTTGTCTCCTACGAGCAGTACTTC
cdr3_aa: CASSWDFVSYEQYF

j_call: TRBJ2-7
v_call: TRBV19
clone_size: -
d_call: -
cdr3_nt: TGTGCCAGTAGTCCGGACAGCCTACGCTACGAGCAGTACTTC
cdr3_aa: CASSPDSLRYEQYF